These 8 T cell receptor beta chains share one sample of origin, sequenced in a study of Ad26.COV2.S vaccination and SARS-CoV-2 variants. Regarding treatment: some 19 received Ad26.COV2.S at low or high dose, single or two shots; 5 received placebo; per-sample allocation not given. Sampling was done on day 63 after the first vaccine or placebo injection. Sequencing used immunoSEQ multiplex PCR; TCRdb keeps in-frame clones, though not all of them. The repertoire holds about 500,000 clones, with about 89% as singletons. The sequences come from peripheral blood, collected in a trial of Ad26.COV2.S vaccine versus placebo. The receptors stem from a person between 18 and 60 years old who received the Ad26.COV2.S COVID-19 vaccine or a placebo.

The V gene is TRBV4-1, the J gene TRBJ1-1; possible D gene TRBD1, 5 bases. The germline V gene has CDR1 MGHRA and CDR2 YSYEKL. This CDR3 is built from 15 residues. Trimming took off 2 bases at V and 3 bases at J, with 13 bases between the two ends. In DNA form, the CDR3 reads TGCGCCAGCAGCCAACCCGGGACTTCGGACACTGAAGCTTTCTTT. It encodes CASSQPGTSDTEAFF.

The chain has TRBV10-2 and TRBJ2-7; unclear D gene. CDR3 length: 13 amino acids. The V gene lost 10 bases and the J gene lost 0 bases, with 13 bases spanning the gap. Germline V gives CDR1 WSHSY, CDR2 SAAADI. DNA for the CDR3: TGCGCCACCATCTCAGGTAGCTCCTACGAGCAGTACTTC. This encodes CATISGSSYEQYF.

The chain has TRBV11-2 and TRBJ1-6, with 7 bases matching TRBD1. The V and J ends lost 3 bases and 7 bases, in that order; junction bases with no gene match: 6. The CDR3 extends over 15 amino acids. Germline CDR1 is SGHAT and CDR2 is FQNNGV. The CDR3 protein is CASSLRGPPNSPLHF. The CDR3 nucleotides are TGTGCCAGCAGCTTGAGGGGGCCGCCCAATTCACCCCTCCACTTT.

The chain carries TRBV5-5 and TRBJ2-4; D might be TRBD1 (6 bases). CDR3 size: 19 residues. Germline V gives CDR1 SGHKS, CDR2 YYEKEE (reference sequence). Trimming pared 5 bases from V and 2 bases from J, leaving 26 bases between. The chain's CDR3 is CASRGSDSPQLVSKNIQYF. The CDR3 DNA sequence: TGTGCCAGCAGAGGGTCGGACAGCCCCCAACTAGTGTCCAAAAACATTCAGTACTTC. Full variable domain (rest looked up from reference TRBV5-5 and TRBJ2-4): DAGVTQSPTHLIKTRGQQVTLRCSPISGHKSVSWYQQVLGQGPQFIFQYYEKEERGRGNFPDRFSARQFPNYSSELNVNALLLGDSALYLCASRGSDSPQLVSKNIQYFGAGTRLSVL.

The V and J genes are TRBV6-5 and TRBJ2-7; possible D gene TRBD2, 6 bases. The CDR3 consists of 15 residues. In germline, CDR1 is MNHEY, CDR2 SVGAGI. With 3 bases removed from V and 0 bases from J, the gap between germline ends came to 12 bases. CDR3 amino acids: CASSYGGMSSYEQYF. The CDR3 region has the DNA TGTGCCAGCAGTTATGGCGGGATGAGCTCCTACGAGCAGTACTTC.

Points on this clone: The same CDR3 also results from other DNA sequences found in this sample. The gene calls are TRBV18 and TRBJ2-7, with 9 bases fitting TRBD1. The CDR3 has 14 residues. The V and J ends lost 2 bases and 2 bases, in that order; junction bases with no gene match: 1. The germline V gene has CDR1 KGHSH and CDR2 LQKENI. The CDR3, as DNA: TGTGCCAGCTCACCAGGGACAGGGACCTACGAGCAGTACTTC. As protein: CASSPGTGTYEQYF.

This chain joins TRBV14 and TRBJ1-1; D might be TRBD1 (6 bases). The CDR3 consists of 13 residues. Germline values: CDR1 SGHDN, CDR2 FVKESK. The V and J ends lost 3 bases and 7 bases respectively, with 12 bases between them. CDR3 bases: TGTGCCAGCAGCCAGAGGACAGCGGGTGAAGCTTTCTTT. Its protein product is CASSQRTAGEAFF.

V is TRBV5-4 and J is TRBJ1-2; D is possibly TRBD1 (5 bases). The V end was cut by 0 bases, the J end by 6 bases, with 15 bases between. CDR1 is SGHNT, CDR2 YYREEE, per germline (reference sequence). The CDR3 totals 15 residues. The CDR3 DNA sequence: TGTGCCAGCAGCTTGGACAGCGTGGGGGGAGATGGCTACACCTTC. Protein product: CASSLDSVGGDGYTF. Combining the CDR3 with reference TRBV5-4 and TRBJ1-2 gives the whole variable domain ETGVTQSPTHLIKTRGQQVTLRCSSQSGHNTVSWYQQALGQGPQFIFQYYREEENGRGNFPPRFSGLQFPNYSSELNVNALELDDSALYLCASSLDSVGGDGYTFGSGTRLTVV.